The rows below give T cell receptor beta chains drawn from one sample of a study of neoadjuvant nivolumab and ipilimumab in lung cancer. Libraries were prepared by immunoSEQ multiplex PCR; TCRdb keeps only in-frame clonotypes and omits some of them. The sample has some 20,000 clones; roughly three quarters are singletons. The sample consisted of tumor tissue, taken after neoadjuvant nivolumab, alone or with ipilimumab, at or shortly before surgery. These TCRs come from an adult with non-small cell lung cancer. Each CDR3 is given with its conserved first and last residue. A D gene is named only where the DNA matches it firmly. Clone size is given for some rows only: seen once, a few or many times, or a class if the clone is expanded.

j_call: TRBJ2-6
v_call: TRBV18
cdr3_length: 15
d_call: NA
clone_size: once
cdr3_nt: TGTGCCAGCTCACCCCTCGACTCTGGGGCCAACGTCCTGACTTTC
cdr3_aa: CASSPLDSGANVLTF

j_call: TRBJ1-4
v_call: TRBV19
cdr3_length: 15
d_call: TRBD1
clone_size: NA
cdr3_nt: TGTGCCAGCATCACCTCCGGGACAGGGGGAGAAAAACTGTTTTTT
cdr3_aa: CASITSGTGGEKLFF

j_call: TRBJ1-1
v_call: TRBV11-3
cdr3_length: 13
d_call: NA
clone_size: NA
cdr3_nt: TGTGCCAGCAGCTTAGTCCGGGGGGGAGAGGCTTTCTTT
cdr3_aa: CASSLVRGGEAFF

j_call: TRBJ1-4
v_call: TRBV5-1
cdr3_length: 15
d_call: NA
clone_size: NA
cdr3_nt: TGCGCCAGCAGCCCTCGGGGAGGGGGGAACGAAAAACTGTTTTTT
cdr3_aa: CASSPRGGGNEKLFF

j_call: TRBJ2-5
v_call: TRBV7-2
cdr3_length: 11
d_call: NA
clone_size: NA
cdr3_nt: TGTGCCAGCAGCCTCCCTGAGACCCAGTACTTC
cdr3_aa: CASSLPETQYF

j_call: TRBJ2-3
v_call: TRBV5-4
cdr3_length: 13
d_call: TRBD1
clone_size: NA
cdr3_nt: TGTGCCAGCAGCTTACCAGGGGGAGATACGCAGTATTTT
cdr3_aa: CASSLPGGDTQYF

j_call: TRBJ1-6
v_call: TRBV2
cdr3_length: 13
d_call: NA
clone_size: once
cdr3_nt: TGTGCCAGCATTGGAACGGGGGATTCACCCCTCCACTTT
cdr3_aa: CASIGTGDSPLHF

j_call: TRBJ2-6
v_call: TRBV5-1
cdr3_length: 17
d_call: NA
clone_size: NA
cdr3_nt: TGCGCCAGCAGCTCTGCCGTCAGGGCCTCTGGGGCCAACGTCCTGACTTTC
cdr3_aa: CASSSAVRASGANVLTF

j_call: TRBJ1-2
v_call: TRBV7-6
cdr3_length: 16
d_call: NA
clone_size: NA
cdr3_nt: TGTGCCAGCAGCCCCGGGGGTGGCACTCACGGCTATGGCTACACCTTC
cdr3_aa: CASSPGGGTHGYGYTF

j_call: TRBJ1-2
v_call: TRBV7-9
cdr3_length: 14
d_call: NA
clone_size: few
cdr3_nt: TGTGCCAGCAGCTTAGGGGGCGTGGTAGATGGCTACACCTTC
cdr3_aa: CASSLGGVVDGYTF

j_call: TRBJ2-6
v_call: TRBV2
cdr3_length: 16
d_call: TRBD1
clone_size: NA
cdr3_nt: TGTGCCAGCAGGGACAGGGCCTTCTCTGGGGCCAACGTCCTGACTTTC
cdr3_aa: CASRDRAFSGANVLTF

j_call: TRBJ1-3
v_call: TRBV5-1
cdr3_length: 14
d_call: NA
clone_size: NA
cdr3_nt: TGCGCCAGCAGCTTGAGAGACAGAGGAAACACCATATATTTT
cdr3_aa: CASSLRDRGNTIYF

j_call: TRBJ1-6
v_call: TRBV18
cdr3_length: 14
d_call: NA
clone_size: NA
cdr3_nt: TGTGCCAGCTCTCCCAGGGACTATAATTCACCCCTCCACTTT
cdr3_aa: CASSPRDYNSPLHF

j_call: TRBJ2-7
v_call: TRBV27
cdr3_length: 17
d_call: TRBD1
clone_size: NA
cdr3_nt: TGTGCCAGCAGTTTGATCCCTCGGGACAGGGGTATCGGGGAGCAGTACTTC
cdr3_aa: CASSLIPRDRGIGEQYF

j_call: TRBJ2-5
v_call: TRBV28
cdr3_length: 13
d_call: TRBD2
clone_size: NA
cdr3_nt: TGTGCCAGTCTAGCGGGGGCCAAAGAGACCCAGTACTTC
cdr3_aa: CASLAGAKETQYF

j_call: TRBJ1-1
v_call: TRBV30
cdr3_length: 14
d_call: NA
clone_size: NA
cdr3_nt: TGTGCCTTGGGACGGGGCTTGGGGAACACTGAAGCTTTCTTT
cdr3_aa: CALGRGLGNTEAFF

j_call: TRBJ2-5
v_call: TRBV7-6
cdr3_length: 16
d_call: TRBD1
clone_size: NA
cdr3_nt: TGTGCCAGCAGCGGACAGAGACAGGGGGTGTTCTCTACCCAGTACTTC
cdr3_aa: CASSGQRQGVFSTQYF

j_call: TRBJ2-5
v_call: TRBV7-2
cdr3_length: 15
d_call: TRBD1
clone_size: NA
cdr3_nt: TGTGCCAGCAGGTTAGGATACAGGGGGCAAGAGACCCAGTACTTC
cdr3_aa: CASRLGYRGQETQYF

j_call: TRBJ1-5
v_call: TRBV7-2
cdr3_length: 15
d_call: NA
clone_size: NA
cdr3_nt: TGTGCCAGCAGCTCGTTTTCTACGAGCAATCAGCCCCAGCATTTT
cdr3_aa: CASSSFSTSNQPQHF

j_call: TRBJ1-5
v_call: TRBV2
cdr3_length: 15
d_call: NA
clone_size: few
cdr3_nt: TGTGCCAGCAGTGGAGCACCCGGGATGGATCAGCCCCAGCATTTT
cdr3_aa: CASSGAPGMDQPQHF

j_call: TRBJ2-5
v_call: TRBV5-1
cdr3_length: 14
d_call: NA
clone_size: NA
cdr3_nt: TGCGCCAGCAGCTTGGTCGGGATGCAAGAGACCCAGTACTTC
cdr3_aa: CASSLVGMQETQYF

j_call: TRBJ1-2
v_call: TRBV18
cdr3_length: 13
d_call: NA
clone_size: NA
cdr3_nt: TGTGCCAGCTCACCGAGGATTAAAGAGGGCTACACCTTC
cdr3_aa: CASSPRIKEGYTF

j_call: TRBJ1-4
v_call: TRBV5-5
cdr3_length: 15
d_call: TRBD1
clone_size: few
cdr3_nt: TGTGCCAGCAGCGGCCACGGGACAGGGAATGAAAAACTGTTTTTT
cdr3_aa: CASSGHGTGNEKLFF

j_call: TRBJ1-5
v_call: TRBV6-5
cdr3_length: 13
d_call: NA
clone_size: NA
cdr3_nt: TGTGCCAGCAGTTATAAACTTAATCAGCCCCAGCATTTT
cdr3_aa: CASSYKLNQPQHF

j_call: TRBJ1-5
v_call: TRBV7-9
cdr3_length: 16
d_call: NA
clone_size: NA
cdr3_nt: TGTGCCAGCAGCTTGGGAGGGGTGGGGGGCAATCAGCCCCAGCATTTT
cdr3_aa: CASSLGGVGGNQPQHF

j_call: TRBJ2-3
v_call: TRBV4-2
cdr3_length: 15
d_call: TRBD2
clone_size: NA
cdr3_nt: TGTGCCAGCAGCCAACGTGCGGGGGGCACAGATACGCAGTATTTT
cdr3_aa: CASSQRAGGTDTQYF

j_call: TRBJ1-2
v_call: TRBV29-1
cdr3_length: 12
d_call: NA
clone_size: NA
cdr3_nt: TGCAGCGTTGAGAAGGGGGGCTATGGCTACACCTTC
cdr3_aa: CSVEKGGYGYTF

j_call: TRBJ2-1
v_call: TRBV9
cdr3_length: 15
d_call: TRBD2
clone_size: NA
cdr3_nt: TGTGCCAGCAGCGTAACTAGCGGGGGGCGAGCTGAGCAGTTCTTC
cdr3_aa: CASSVTSGGRAEQFF

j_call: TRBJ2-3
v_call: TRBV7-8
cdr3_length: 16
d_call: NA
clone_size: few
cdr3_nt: TGTGCCAGCAGCTTAGCGCACAGTCGGGCCACAGATACGCAGTATTTT
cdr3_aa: CASSLAHSRATDTQYF

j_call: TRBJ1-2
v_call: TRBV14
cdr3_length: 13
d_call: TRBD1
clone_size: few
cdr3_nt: TGTGCCAGCAGTCGGGACAGAGGGTATGGCTACACCTTC
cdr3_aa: CASSRDRGYGYTF

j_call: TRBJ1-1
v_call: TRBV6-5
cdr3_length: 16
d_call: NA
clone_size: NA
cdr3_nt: TGTGCCAGCAGTTACTCGAGGAGGGGAGGGTACACTGAAGCTTTCTTT
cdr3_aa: CASSYSRRGGYTEAFF

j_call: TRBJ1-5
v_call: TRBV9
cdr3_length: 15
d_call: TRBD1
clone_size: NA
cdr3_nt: TGTGCCAGCAGCCCAGGGACAGGGGAATTCCAGCCCCAGCATTTT
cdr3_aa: CASSPGTGEFQPQHF

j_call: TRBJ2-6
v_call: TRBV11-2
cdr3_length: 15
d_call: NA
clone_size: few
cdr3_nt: TGTGCCAGCAGCTTGAGTCGCTCTGGGGCCAACGTCCTGACTTTC
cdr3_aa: CASSLSRSGANVLTF

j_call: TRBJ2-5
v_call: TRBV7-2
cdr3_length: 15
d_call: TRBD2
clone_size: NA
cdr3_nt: TGTGCCAGCAGCCCGGGGGCGGGGGGGCGGGAGACCCAGTACTTC
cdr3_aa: CASSPGAGGRETQYF

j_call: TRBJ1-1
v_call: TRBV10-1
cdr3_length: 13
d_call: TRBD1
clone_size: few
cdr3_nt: TGCGCCAGTTCTCAGGGGGCTAACACTGAAGCTTTCTTT
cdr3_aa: CASSQGANTEAFF

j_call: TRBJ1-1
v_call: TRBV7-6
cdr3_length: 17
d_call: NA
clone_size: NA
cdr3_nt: TGTGCCAGCAGCCCTGGCGGGGTGGGGATCATGAACACTGAAGCTTTCTTT
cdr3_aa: CASSPGGVGIMNTEAFF

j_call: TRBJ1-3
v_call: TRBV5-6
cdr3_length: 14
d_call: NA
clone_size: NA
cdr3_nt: TGTGCCAGCAGCTTGACTTACACTGGAAACACCATATATTTT
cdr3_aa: CASSLTYTGNTIYF

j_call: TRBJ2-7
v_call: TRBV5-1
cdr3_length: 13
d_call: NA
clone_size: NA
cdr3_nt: TGCGCCAGCAGCTATAAGGGGAACTACGAGCAGTACTTC
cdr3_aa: CASSYKGNYEQYF

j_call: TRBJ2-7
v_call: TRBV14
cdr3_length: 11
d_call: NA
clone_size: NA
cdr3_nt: TGTGCCAGCAGCCGGCGATACGAGCAGTACTTC
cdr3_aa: CASSRRYEQYF

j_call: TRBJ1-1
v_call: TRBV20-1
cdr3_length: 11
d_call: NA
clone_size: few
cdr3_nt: TGCAGTGCAACCACAGGGTTCGAAGCTTTCTTT
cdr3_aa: CSATTGFEAFF